This T cell receptor (beta chain) was documented in a study of spatial heterogeneity in lung cancer. Findings and limits, study-wide: One measure, the expanded intratumoral alpha and beta TCR count, tracked tumor mutation counts.

MiXCR, applied by TCRdb to the 5' RACE reads, yields one record per CDR3 protein. This sample has about 100,000 distinct CDR3 sequences, with 4% to 4.5% found just once. This clonotype was seen more than once but under ten times. No antigen is known for it. The sample's time point: sample taken at primary tumor resection. CDR3 length: 16 amino acids. V shed 4 bases and J 5 bases; nucleotides not matched to a gene: 10. Germline V gene data show CDR1 as MGHRA and CDR2 as YSYEKL. This TCR was recovered from a male donor with early-stage non-small cell lung cancer. The material was lung tumor tissue, obtained at surgery. This chain uses TRBV4-1 with TRBJ2-3, with TRBD1 matching over 9 bases. CDR3 amino acids: CASSRRRGQGRDTQYF. DNA for the CDR3: TGCGCCAGCAGCCGTCGACGGGGACAGGGCAGAGATACGCAGTATTTT.